This T cell receptor beta chain originates from a study of T cells in Graves' hyperthyroidism and ophthalmopathy. Study in general: Peripheral blood was obtained at initial diagnosis, preceding any treatment.

Germline V lookup: CDR1 MDHEN, CDR2 SYDVKM. CDR3 length equals 15 residues. Trimming pared 4 bases from V and 3 bases from J, leaving 15 bases between. Amplification targeted TCR beta CDR3 regions from RNA transcripts. A first-round RT-PCR of the TCR CDR3 used the HTBI primer set. TCRdb reprocessed the multiplex PCR reads via MiXCR and lists one record per CDR3 protein. Found here are about 520,000 distinct CDR3 sequences, about a fifth of them singletons; the top ten hold about 26%. This clonotype was detected a few times. The hyperthyroidism was newly diagnosed and had lasted under 2 months; the patients were aged 18 to 65. Reasons for excluding patients were uncontrolled infection, other autoimmune disease, pregnancy or lactation.

The sequence was obtained from a man younger than 30 with Graves' hyperthyroidism. The V gene is TRBV28, the J gene TRBJ1-2; D is possibly TRBD1 (5 bases). What was sequenced was blood. The CDR3 nucleotides read TGTGCCAGCAGTTATTTAGGGGAAATTGACTATGGCTACACCTTC. Its translation is CASSYLGEIDYGYTF.